This TCR beta chain was profiled in a study of graft-versus-host responses after intestinal transplantation (dated by TCRdb to about 2021). With respect to the entire study: Recipients received multivisceral, liver-intestinal, or isolated intestinal transplants. A peak of at least 4% donor T cells among recipient peripheral blood mononuclear cells was the definition used for donor T cell macrochimerism. A cohort of some 24 intestinal transplant recipients, including one retransplant, was enrolled, and a few patients lacking pretransplant specimens were excluded. After intestinal transplantation, graft-versus-host and host-versus-graft alloreactive T cell clones were followed in the graft, circulation and bone marrow using bulk TCR-beta CDR3 sequencing. Every recipient was given anti-thymocyte globulin induction, then maintenance tacrolimus and steroids for 3 to 4 years. Instead of going to the commercial service, samples from a few later patients were sequenced in-house on an Illumina MiSeq and processed with MiXCR. Alloreactive clones were identified by sequencing pre-transplant mixed lymphocyte reaction products and comparing them with unstimulated pre-transplant donor and recipient T cells.

This sample's time point label indicates: cells obtained before transplantation from donor or recipient. CD3+CD4+ and CD3+CD8+ populations were FACS-sorted from unstimulated pre-transplant donor and recipient cells taken from spleen or lymph nodes. V and J are truncated by 6 bases and 4 bases respectively, leaving an intervening sequence of 16 bases. CDR1 and CDR2, looked up from the germline V gene (reference sequence), are MNHNY and SVGAGI. Spanning cysteine to phenylalanine, the CDR3 consists of 15 amino acids. CDR3 DNA is the only sequence kept; it has 45 bases, read in frame from the first base. Study-wide conclusions, independent of this receptor: The conclusions were limited by the relatively low number and heterogeneity of the intestinal transplant patients. Patients with donor T cell macrochimerism had high GvH to HvG T cell clonal ratios in their allografts. GvH clones were detected in recipient bone marrow, and some of these GvH clones were observed earlier in ileal mucosa or blood, consistent with an intestinal mucosal origin. Early after transplant, peak levels of circulating GvH clones were associated with declines in HvG clones.

Comment on this clone: The antigen this receptor binds is unknown. It has no much larger one-base neighbor in the sample; base qualities were not kept.

Libraries were built with the immunoSEQ multiplex PCR assay. For most patients, genomic DNA was isolated using the Qiagen DNeasy Blood and Tissue Kit and was shipped frozen to Adaptive Biotechnologies for TCR sequencing. High-throughput TCR-beta CDR3 sequencing of genomic DNA from most patients was performed by Adaptive Biotechnologies. The authors' analysis ran thus. Adaptive's ImmunoSEQ software supplied the TCR sequencing data for 18 patients, while MiXCR and VDJtools were used to process a few other patients. CD4 versus CD8 sorting errors were corrected by removing sequences found in both subsets at a frequency ratio below 5:1. CDR3 nucleotide sequences shared between donor and recipient were removed because the origin of such sequences could not be assigned. At least 2-fold expansion over unstimulated cells and a minimum CFSE-low frequency of 0.002% (template counts) or 0.001% (read counts) were required for clones to be classified as alloreactive. A clone was considered mappable if detected in the sequenced pre-transplant spleen, lymph node, or MLR CFSE-low populations of the donor or recipient. Cumulative frequency of alloreactive clones was calculated as a percentage of all sequences weighted by copy number. Sourced from immuneACCESS, this table was stored by TCRdb with only in-frame sequences that have V and J called. A share of the clones is absent; for the studies checked, an unresolved V gene accounts for under half, and the remainder has no known explanation. D and trimming come from the DNA, and the V and J calls and clone size come from that table. For this sample the table gives 85,000 to 90,000 clones, of which approximately 92% were detected only once. The ten largest clonotypes hold less than 0.4% of the sample.

The sequences come from unstimulated CD4+ T cells sorted from spleen or lymph node cells, collected before intestinal transplant. The sequence joins TRBV6-6 to TRBJ1-5; the D gene is not confidently resolved. The TCR comes from a human donor who received an intestinal transplant. The DNA is TGTGCCAGCAGCAAAGGGTTCCCCTCGAATCAGCCCCAGCATTTT. Its protein is CASSKGFPSNQPQHF.